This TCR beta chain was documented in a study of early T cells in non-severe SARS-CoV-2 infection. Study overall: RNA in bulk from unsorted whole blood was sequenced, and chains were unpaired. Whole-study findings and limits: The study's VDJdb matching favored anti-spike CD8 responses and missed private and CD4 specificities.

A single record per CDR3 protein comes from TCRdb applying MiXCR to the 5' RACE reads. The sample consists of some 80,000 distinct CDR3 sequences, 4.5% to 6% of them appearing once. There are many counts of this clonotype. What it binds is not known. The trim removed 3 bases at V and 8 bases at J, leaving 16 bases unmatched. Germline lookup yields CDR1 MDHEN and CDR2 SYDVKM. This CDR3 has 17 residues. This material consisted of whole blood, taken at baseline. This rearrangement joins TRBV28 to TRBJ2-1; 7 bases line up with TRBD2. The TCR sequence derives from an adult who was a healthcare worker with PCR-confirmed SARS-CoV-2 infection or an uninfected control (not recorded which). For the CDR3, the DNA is TGTGCCAGCAGTTTGGGTGATGGGGGGAGGGCCCGAGATGAGCAGTTCTTC. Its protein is CASSLGDGGRARDEQFF. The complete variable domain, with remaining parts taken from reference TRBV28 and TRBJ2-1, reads DVKVTQSSRYLVKRTGEKVFLECVQDMDHENMFWYRQDPGLGLRLIYFSYDVKMKEKGDIPEGYSVSREKKERFSLILESASTNQTSMYLCASSLGDGGRARDEQFFGPGTRLTVL.